The 15 T cell receptor beta chains below come from one sample, sequenced in a study of cytomegalovirus exposure and HLA in healthy donors. PCR involved 60 Vbeta and 13 Jbeta primers. Assay: immunoSEQ multiplex PCR; the TCRdb copy retains only in-frame clones and omits some. Among approximately 170,000 clones, over 70% were seen once, and the ten largest hold about 7.7%. The sample consisted of PBMCs. These TCRs come from a middle-aged woman in good health and CMV-seropositive.

V usage is TRBV6-1 and J usage is TRBJ1-4; 8 nucleotides align to TRBD1. Trimming at V came to 6 bases and at J to 8 bases, leaving 5 bases not matched to a gene. The CDR3 consists of 13 residues. The germline CDR1 and CDR2 sequences are MNHNS and SASEGT. The CDR3 DNA follows: TGTGCCAGCAGGTACCAGGGGGCGGAAAAACTGTTTTTT. Protein: CASRYQGAEKLFF.

V and J are TRBV4-2 and TRBJ2-5; possibly TRBD1 for D (5 bases). The CDR3 runs to 15 residues. V lost 2 bases and J lost 3, with 13 bases in between. In germline, CDR1 is LGHNA, CDR2 YNFKEQ. CDR3 residues: CASSQSQGAEETQYF. Written as DNA, the CDR3 is TGTGCCAGCAGCCAATCTCAAGGGGCAGAAGAGACCCAGTACTTC.

The J gene is TRBJ1-1, the V gene TRBV5-4; unclear D gene. V shed 6 bases and J shed 1 base, with 13 bases lying between them. The CDR3 consists of 14 residues. The germline gives CDR1 SGHNT, CDR2 YYREEE (reference sequence). The CDR3 coding sequence is TGTGCCAGCATTAACGGTCGGGAGAACACTGAAGCTTTCTTT. Translation gives CASINGRENTEAFF.

This clone was observed a handful of times. J is TRBJ2-1 and V is TRBV7-2; D might be TRBD2 (7 bases). Between the trimmed V and J ends, which lost 7 bases and 4 bases, there was a span of 23 bases. The germline V gene encodes CDR1 SGHTA and CDR2 FQGNSA. The CDR3 is made up of 17 amino acids. The CDR3 is CASTPGLRAGAYNEQFF. The CDR3 DNA is TGTGCCAGCACCCCGGGACTCAGGGCGGGGGCTTACAATGAGCAGTTCTTC. The full variable domain, with the rest looked up from reference TRBV7-2 and TRBJ2-1, is GAGVSQSPSNKVTEKGKDVELRCDPISGHTALYWYRQSLGQGLEFLIYFQGNSAPDKSGLPSDRFSAERTGGSVSTLTIQRTQQEDSAVYLCASTPGLRAGAYNEQFFGPGTRLTVL.

The chain joins TRBV5-4 to TRBJ2-6, with a weak D call TRBD1 (5 bases). Trimming removed 0 bases from V and 2 bases from J, with 12 bases in between. This CDR3 comprises 17 residues. Germline assignment: CDR1 SGHNT and CDR2 YYREEE (reference sequence). The CDR3 sequence is CASSLAQIRAGANVLTF. In DNA form, the CDR3 reads TGTGCCAGCAGCTTGGCCCAAATCAGGGCTGGGGCCAACGTCCTGACTTTC.

The V gene is TRBV5-4, the J gene TRBJ1-1; 7 bases are a match to TRBD1. CDR3 size: 15 residues. Germline values: CDR1 SGHNT, CDR2 YYREEE (reference sequence). The junction had 8 bases not matched to a gene; V was cut back by 3 bases and J by 3 bases. CDR3 nucleotides: TGTGCCAGCAGCTCACAGGGGAGTTACGACACTGAAGCTTTCTTT. Protein sequence: CASSSQGSYDTEAFF.

This rearrangement joins TRBV29-1 to TRBJ1-4; a weak D match, TRBD1 (5 bases). Trimming took off 6 bases at V and 0 bases at J, with 11 bases between the two ends. The CDR3 loop spans 14 amino acids. CDR1 is SQVTM, CDR2 ANQGSEA, per germline. CDR3: CSVKGSATNEKLFF. As DNA, the CDR3 is TGCAGCGTAAAGGGGTCTGCAACTAATGAAAAACTGTTTTTT.

V and J are TRBV7-8 and TRBJ2-7, with D unclear. Per the germline V gene, CDR1 is SGHVS and CDR2 is FQNEAQ. Trimming cost V 1 base and J 3 bases, with 7 bases left between them. The length of the CDR3 is 13 residues. The CDR3 sequence: CASSLGLSYEQYF. The CDR3 DNA reads as TGTGCCAGCAGCTTAGGTCTCAGCTACGAGCAGTACTTC.

This clone was detected once. This chain connects TRBV7-9 to TRBJ1-1, with TRBD1 matching over 8 bases. Germline V gives CDR1 SEHNR, CDR2 FQNEAQ (reference sequence). J lost 6 bases, V lost 7 bases, and 10 bases had no gene match. CDR3 length: 14 amino acids. CDR3 nucleotides: TGTGCCAGCACCCGGGACAGGTTTTTGCCTGAAGCTTTCTTT. Residues: CASTRDRFLPEAFF.

The chain combines TRBV19 with TRBJ2-7; 12 bases are shared with TRBD2. Germline V lookup: CDR1 LNHDA, CDR2 SQIVND (reference sequence). The junction had 9 bases not matched to a gene; V was cut back by 10 bases and J by 2 bases. The CDR3 has 15 residues. The CDR3 is CATSFTSGGPYEQYF. DNA of the CDR3: TGTGCCACCTCCTTTACTAGCGGGGGGCCCTACGAGCAGTACTTC.

The rearrangement links TRBV18 to TRBJ2-7; 9 bases align to TRBD1. Germline V CDR1 and CDR2: KGHSH, LQKENI. The CDR3 spans 15 residues. The ends lost 0 bases at V and 3 bases at J; junction bases unmatched: 3. This CDR3 is CASSPPTGQGYEQYF. The CDR3 region has the DNA TGTGCCAGCTCACCACCGACGGGACAGGGCTACGAGCAGTACTTC.

The gene calls are TRBV6-5 and TRBJ1-2; 7 bases map to TRBD1. Germline CDR1 MNHEY, CDR2 SVGAGI. With 6 bases clipped from V and 7 bases from J, the junction kept 11 bases outside the gene matches. This CDR3 has 14 residues. The CDR3 sequence is CASSNDRDLFGYTF. In DNA form, the CDR3 reads TGTGCCAGCAGCAACGACAGGGATTTATTTGGCTACACCTTC.

The chain is built from TRBV7-8 and TRBJ2-3, with 8 positions matching TRBD1. Per germline, CDR1 SGHVS and CDR2 FQNEAQ. With V trimmed by 4 bases and J by 2 bases, 5 bases remained unmatched. The CDR3 extends over 15 amino acids. The CDR3 DNA follows: TGTGCCAGCAGCTCCCAGGGGGCCGTCACAGATACGCAGTATTTT. Protein product: CASSSQGAVTDTQYF.

The CDR3 sequence is CASSYRGRVGYTF. The CDR3 DNA is TGTGCCAGCAGCTACAGGGGGCGCGTGGGCTACACCTTC. The chain has TRBV5-4 and TRBJ1-2; 9 positions agree with TRBD1. This CDR3 is 13 amino acids long. Losses at the gene ends were 3 bases for V and 8 bases for J; bases not matched to a gene: 5. Germline values: CDR1 SGHNT, CDR2 YYREEE (reference sequence).

Note on this clone: This sample includes further DNA sequences coding for the same CDR3. The chain couples TRBV4-3 to TRBJ2-7, with a weak D call TRBD2 (6 bases). Germline assignment: CDR1 LGHNA and CDR2 YSLEER. The germline V and J ends were trimmed by 1 base and 0 bases, with 10 bases remaining between them. The CDR3 sequence is 15 residues long. CDR3 nucleotide sequence: TGCGCCAGCAGCCAAGTGGAGGGGAGCTCCTACGAGCAGTACTTC. Its translation is CASSQVEGSSYEQYF.